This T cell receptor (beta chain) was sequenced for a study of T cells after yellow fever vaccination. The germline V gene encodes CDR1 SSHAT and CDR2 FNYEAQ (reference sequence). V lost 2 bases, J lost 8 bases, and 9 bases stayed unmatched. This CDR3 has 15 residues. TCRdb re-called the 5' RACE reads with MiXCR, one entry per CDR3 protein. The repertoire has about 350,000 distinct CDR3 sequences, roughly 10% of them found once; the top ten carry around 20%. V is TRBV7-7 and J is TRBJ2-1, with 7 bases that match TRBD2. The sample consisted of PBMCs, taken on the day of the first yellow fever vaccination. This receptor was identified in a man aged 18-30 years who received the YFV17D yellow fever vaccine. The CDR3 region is CASSLNAGARDEQFF. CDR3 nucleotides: TGTGCCAGCAGCTTAAACGCGGGAGCTAGGGATGAGCAGTTCTTC.